Listed here are 4 T cell receptor beta chains from one sample, sequenced in a study of blood T cell repertoires in COVID-19 (dated by TCRdb to 2020 to 2022). Libraries came from the immunoSEQ multiplex PCR assay. Here the immuneACCESS table is served through TCRdb, limited to in-frame sequences with V and J called. Missing clones are a known gap in these copies; in checked studies unresolved V genes cover under half, and the rest lacks a known reason. The sample includes 200,000 to 250,000 clones, with 84% observed a single time. The ten largest clones take up approximately 6.6% of the sample. What was sequenced was PBMCs or T cells enriched from blood (not recorded which). These receptors were collected from a woman between 40 and 55 years old who had recovered from COVID-19.

This clone turned up a few times. The rearrangement joins TRBV27 to TRBJ1-5; D may be TRBD1 (6 bases). The CDR3 sequence is 12 residues long. Trimming took 8 bases from V and 3 from J, leaving 8 bases between them. Germline V CDR1 and CDR2: MNHEY, SMNVEV (reference sequence). The CDR3 nucleotides are TGTGCCAGCGGACAGTACAATCAGCCCCAGCATTTT. Its translation: CASGQYNQPQHF.

The gene calls are TRBV29-1 and TRBJ1-1; D is unclear. The CDR3 is made up of 10 amino acids. V dropped 0 bases and J dropped 11 bases, with 7 bases sitting between them. In germline, CDR1 is SQVTM, CDR2 ANQGSEA. In nucleotides, the CDR3 is TGCAGCGTTGAAGAGGTGAGGGCTTTCTTT. It codes for CSVEEVRAFF.

The CDR3 sequence: CASRRTELYGYTF. The CDR3 DNA is TGTGCCAGTAGACGGACAGAGCTCTATGGCTACACCTTC. This chain connects TRBV19 to TRBJ1-2; D perhaps matches TRBD1 (6 bases). Deletions cut 6 bases from V and 4 bases from J, with 12 bases between. The CDR3 consists of 13 residues. Germline values: CDR1 LNHDA, CDR2 SQIVND (reference sequence).

The chain links TRBV30 to TRBJ2-7; TRBD2 aligns across 8 bases. From germline, CDR1 is GTSNPN and CDR2 SVGIG (reference sequence). CDR3 length: 16 residues. J lost 3 bases, V lost 3 bases, and 13 bases had no gene match. The CDR3 reads CAWSRRGGRTFYEQYF. The CDR3 bases are TGTGCCTGGAGCCGTCGGGGGGGACGGACCTTCTACGAGCAGTACTTC.